Presented here are 8 T cell receptor beta chains from one specimen sequenced in a study of shared clonotypes between healthy human individuals. Sequencing used immunoSEQ multiplex PCR; TCRdb keeps in-frame clones, though not all of them. The sample has roughly 330,000 clones; 74% are singletons. Sequencing was carried out using memory CD4+ T cells sorted from blood. The subset: CD45RA-negative fraction. The source of these receptors is a man aged 30 to 45 in good health.

This clone has a handful of counts. The chain couples TRBV10-2 to TRBJ2-2; 7 bases match TRBD1. Trimming removed 6 bases from V and 4 bases from J; junction bases left unmatched: 8. The CDR3 spans 15 residues. The V gene's germline CDR1 is WSHSY and CDR2 SAAADI. CDR3: CASRRPGQLTGELFF. CDR3 nucleotide sequence: TGCGCCAGCAGACGACCGGGACAGCTCACCGGGGAGCTGTTTTTT.

The sample holds a few counts of this clone. The chain carries TRBV10-1 and TRBJ2-1; tentative D call: TRBD1 (6 bases). Germline CDR1 reads WNHNN; CDR2 reads SYGVQD (reference sequence). With 2 bases removed from V and 15 bases from J, the gap between germline ends came to 23 bases. The CDR3 is made up of 15 amino acids. The CDR3: CASSEEQIRRGLGFF. The DNA for the CDR3 is TGCGCCAGCAGTGAGGAACAAATCCGCAGGGGCTTGGGGTTCTTC.

The genes are TRBV10-3 and TRBJ1-5; D is possibly TRBD1 (5 bases). Trimming took off 2 bases at V and 6 bases at J, with 14 bases between the two ends. The CDR3 extends over 15 amino acids. Germline V CDR1 and CDR2: ENHRY, SYGVKD. The CDR3 spells CAISEGGSASQPQHF. CDR3 in DNA: TGTGCCATCAGTGAGGGGGGTTCGGCGTCTCAGCCCCAGCATTTT.

This chain links TRBV5-8 with TRBJ1-1, with 7 bases matching TRBD1. The CDR3 consists of 16 residues. Trimming took 5 bases from V and 0 from J; bases not matched to a gene: 10. The germline V gene encodes CDR1 SGHTS and CDR2 YDEGEE. Written as DNA, the CDR3 is TGTGCCAGCAGTTTATTAGCGGGGACAGTGAACACTGAAGCTTTCTTT. It is translated as CASSLLAGTVNTEAFF.

Details on this clone: With only one base between it and a far larger clone, this is likely a read error. The same CDR3 is also encoded by other DNA sequences in this sample. This chain joins TRBV2 and TRBJ2-2; TRBD1 matches at 11 bases. Germline loops: CDR1 SNHLY, CDR2 FYNNEI. This CDR3 contains 17 residues. Trimming cost V 6 bases and J 1 base; bases outside gene matches: 7. The CDR3 DNA is TGTGCCAGCAGCCTACGGGGGACAGGGGGGAACACCGGGGAGCTGTTTTTT. As protein: CASSLRGTGGNTGELFF.

The V call is TRBV5-6, the J call TRBJ1-5; D gene uncertain. Germline V gives CDR1 SGHDT, CDR2 YYEEEE. The V gene lost 7 bases and the J gene lost 4 bases, with 12 bases spanning the gap. The CDR3 is made up of 13 amino acids. This CDR3 reads CASALGRNQPQHF. CDR3 nucleotide sequence: TGTGCCAGCGCACTAGGTCGGAATCAGCCCCAGCATTTT.

This CDR3 reads CASSLANRGGEKLFF. Here the CDR3 DNA reads TGTGCCAGCAGCCTCGCGAATAGGGGAGGAGAAAAACTGTTTTTT. V and J are TRBV28 and TRBJ1-4, with D tentatively TRBD1 (5 bases). Trimming shortened V by 6 bases and J by 8 bases, and 19 bases separated the two germline ends. Looked up from germline, CDR1 is MDHEN and CDR2 is SYDVKM. The CDR3 has 15 amino acids.

The J gene is TRBJ2-3, the V gene TRBV10-3, with D unclear. V lost 11 bases, J lost 1 base, and 16 bases lay in between. The CDR3 length is 14 residues. Germline loops: CDR1 ENHRY, CDR2 SYGVKD. The CDR3 spells CALGKGLGTDTQYF. The DNA of the CDR3 is TGTGCCTTAGGAAAGGGCCTCGGCACAGATACGCAGTATTTT.